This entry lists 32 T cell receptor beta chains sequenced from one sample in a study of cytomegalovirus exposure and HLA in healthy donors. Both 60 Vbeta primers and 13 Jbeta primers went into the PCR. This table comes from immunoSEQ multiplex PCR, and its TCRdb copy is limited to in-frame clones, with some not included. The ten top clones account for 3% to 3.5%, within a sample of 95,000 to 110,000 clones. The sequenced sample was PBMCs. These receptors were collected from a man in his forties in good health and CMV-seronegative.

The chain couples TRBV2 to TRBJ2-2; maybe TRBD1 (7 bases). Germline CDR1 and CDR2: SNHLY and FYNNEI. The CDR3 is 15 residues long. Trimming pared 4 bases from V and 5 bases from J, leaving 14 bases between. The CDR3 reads CASSGRRGLTGELFF. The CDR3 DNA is TGTGCCAGCAGTGGAAGGAGGGGGCTGACCGGGGAGCTGTTTTTT.

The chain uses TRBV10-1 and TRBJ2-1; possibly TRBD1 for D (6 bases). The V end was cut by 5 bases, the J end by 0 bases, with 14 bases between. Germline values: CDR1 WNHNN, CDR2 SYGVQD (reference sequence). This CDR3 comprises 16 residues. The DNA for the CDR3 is TGCGCCAGCAGTCCAGGGACACACAGCTCCTACAATGAGCAGTTCTTC. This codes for CASSPGTHSSYNEQFF.

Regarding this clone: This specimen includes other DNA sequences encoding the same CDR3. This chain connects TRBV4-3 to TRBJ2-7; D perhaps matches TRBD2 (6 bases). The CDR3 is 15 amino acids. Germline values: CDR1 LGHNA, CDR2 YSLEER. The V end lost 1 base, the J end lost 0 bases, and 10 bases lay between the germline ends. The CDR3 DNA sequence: TGCGCCAGCAGCCAAGGGGCGGGGAGCTCCTACGAGCAGTACTTC. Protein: CASSQGAGSSYEQYF.

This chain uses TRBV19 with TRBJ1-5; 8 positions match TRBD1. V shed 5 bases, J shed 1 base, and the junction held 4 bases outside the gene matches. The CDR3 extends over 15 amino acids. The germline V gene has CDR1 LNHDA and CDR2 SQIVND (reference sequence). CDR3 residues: CASSYQGASNQPQHF. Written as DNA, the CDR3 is TGTGCCAGTAGTTATCAGGGGGCGAGCAATCAGCCCCAGCATTTT.

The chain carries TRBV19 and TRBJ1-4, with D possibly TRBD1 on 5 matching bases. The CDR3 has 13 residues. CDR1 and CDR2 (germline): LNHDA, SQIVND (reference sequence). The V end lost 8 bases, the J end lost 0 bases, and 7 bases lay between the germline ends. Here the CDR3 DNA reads TGTGCCAGTGGGGCAGCAACTAATGAAAAACTGTTTTTT. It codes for CASGAATNEKLFF.

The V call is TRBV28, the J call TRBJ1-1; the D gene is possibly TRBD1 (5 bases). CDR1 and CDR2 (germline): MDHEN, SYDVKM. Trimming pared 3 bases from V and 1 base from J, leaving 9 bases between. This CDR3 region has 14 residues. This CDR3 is CASSFQGWNTEAFF. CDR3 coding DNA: TGTGCCAGCAGTTTTCAGGGCTGGAACACTGAAGCTTTCTTT.

CDR3 in DNA: TGTGCCAGCAGTACCAACATGAACACTGAAGCTTTCTTT. This gives the protein CASSTNMNTEAFF. This chain joins TRBV6-6 and TRBJ1-1, with D unclear. V gave up 5 bases and J gave up 0 bases, with 7 bases separating them. The V gene's germline CDR1 is MNHNY and CDR2 SVGAGI (reference sequence). There are 13 residues in the CDR3.

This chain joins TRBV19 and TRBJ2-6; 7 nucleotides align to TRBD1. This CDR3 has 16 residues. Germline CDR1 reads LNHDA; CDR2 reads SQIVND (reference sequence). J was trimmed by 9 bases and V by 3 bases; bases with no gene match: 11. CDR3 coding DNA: TGTGCCAGTAGTATCGGACAGGCATGGGGTGGCAACGTCCTGACTTTC. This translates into CASSIGQAWGGNVLTF.

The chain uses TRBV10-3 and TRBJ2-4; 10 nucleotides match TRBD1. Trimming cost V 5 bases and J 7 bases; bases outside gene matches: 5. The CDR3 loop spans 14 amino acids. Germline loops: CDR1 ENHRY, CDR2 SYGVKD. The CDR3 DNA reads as TGTGCCATCAGTTACGGGACAGGGGATAACATTCAGTACTTC. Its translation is CAISYGTGDNIQYF.

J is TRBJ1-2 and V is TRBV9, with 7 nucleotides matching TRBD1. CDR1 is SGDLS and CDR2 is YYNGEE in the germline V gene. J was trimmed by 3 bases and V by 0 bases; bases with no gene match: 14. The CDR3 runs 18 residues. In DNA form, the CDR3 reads TGTGCCAGCAGCGTAGGACTACAGGGGCCTGGAGGATACTATGGCTACACCTTC. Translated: CASSVGLQGPGGYYGYTF.

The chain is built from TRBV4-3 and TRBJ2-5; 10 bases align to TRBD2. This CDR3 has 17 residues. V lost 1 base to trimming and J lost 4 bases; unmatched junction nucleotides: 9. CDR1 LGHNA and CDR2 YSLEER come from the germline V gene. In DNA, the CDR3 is TGCGCCAGCAGCCAAGGTAGCGGGGGGCCCTCGAGAGAGACCCAGTACTTC. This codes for CASSQGSGGPSRETQYF.

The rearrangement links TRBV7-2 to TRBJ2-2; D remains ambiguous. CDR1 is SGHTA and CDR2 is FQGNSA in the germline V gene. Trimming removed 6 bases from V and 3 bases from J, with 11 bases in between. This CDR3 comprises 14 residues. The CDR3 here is CASRWAPYTGELFF. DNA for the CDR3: TGTGCCAGCAGGTGGGCCCCCTACACCGGGGAGCTGTTTTTT.

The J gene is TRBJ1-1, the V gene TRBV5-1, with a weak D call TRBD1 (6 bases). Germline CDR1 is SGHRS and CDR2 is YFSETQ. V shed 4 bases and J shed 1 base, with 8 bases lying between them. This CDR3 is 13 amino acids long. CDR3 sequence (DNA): TGCGCCAGCAGCCCAGGGGCGAACACTGAAGCTTTCTTT. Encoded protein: CASSPGANTEAFF.

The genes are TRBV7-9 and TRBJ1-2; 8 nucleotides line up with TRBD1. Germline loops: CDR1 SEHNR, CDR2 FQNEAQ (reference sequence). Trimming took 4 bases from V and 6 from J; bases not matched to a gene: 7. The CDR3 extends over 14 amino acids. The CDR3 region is CASSSEDRAHGYTF. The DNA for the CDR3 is TGTGCCAGCAGCTCAGAGGACAGGGCCCATGGCTACACCTTC.

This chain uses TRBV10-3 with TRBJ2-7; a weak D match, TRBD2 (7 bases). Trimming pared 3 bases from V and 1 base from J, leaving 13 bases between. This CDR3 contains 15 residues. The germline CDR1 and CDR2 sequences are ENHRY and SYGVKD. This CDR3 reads CAISDYGGTSYEQYF. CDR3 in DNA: TGTGCCATCAGTGATTACGGGGGGACATCCTACGAGCAGTACTTC.

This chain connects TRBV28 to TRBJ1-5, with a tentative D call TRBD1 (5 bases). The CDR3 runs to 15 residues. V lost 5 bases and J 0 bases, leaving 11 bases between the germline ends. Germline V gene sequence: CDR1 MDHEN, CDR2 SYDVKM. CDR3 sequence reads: CASSPTVTSNQPQHF. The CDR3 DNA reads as TGTGCCAGCAGTCCGACAGTTACTAGCAATCAGCCCCAGCATTTT.

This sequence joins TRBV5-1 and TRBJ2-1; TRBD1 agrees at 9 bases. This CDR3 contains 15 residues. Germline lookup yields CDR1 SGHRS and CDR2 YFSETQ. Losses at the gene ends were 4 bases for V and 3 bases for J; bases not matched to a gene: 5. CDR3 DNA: TGCGCCAGCAGCACCAGACAGGGGGGCTACAATGAGCAGTTCTTC. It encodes CASSTRQGGYNEQFF.

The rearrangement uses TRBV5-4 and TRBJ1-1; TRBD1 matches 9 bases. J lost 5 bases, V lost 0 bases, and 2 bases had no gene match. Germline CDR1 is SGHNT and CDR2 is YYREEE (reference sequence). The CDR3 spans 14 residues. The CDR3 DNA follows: TGTGCCAGCAGCTTGGACGGACAGGGGACTGAAGCTTTCTTT. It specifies CASSLDGQGTEAFF.

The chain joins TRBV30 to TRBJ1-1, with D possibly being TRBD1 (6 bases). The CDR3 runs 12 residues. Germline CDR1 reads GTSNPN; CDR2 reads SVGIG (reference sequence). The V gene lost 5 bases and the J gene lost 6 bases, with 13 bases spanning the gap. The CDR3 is CAWAGARSEAFF. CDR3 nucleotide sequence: TGTGCCTGGGCAGGGGCGCGATCTGAAGCTTTCTTT. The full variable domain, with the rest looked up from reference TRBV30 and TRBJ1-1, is SQTIHQWPATLVQPVGSPLSLECTVEGTSNPNLYWYRQAAGRGLQLLFYSVGIGQISSEVPQNLSASRPQDRQFILSSKKLLLSDSGFYLCAWAGARSEAFFGQGTRLTVV.

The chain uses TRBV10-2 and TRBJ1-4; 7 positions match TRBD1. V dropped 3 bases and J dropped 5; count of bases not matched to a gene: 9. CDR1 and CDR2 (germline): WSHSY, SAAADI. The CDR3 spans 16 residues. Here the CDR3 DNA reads TGCGCCAGCAGTGAAAGATCCAGGGGGTTCAATGAAAAACTGTTTTTT. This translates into CASSERSRGFNEKLFF.

CDR3 amino acids: CASSVGLLTGTDTQYF. CDR3 DNA: TGTGCCAGCAGTGTGGGACTCCTGACGGGCACAGATACGCAGTATTTT. This sequence joins TRBV2 and TRBJ2-3, with D maybe TRBD2 (6 bases). Germline V gene sequence: CDR1 SNHLY, CDR2 FYNNEI. The ends were cut back, 4 bases at V and 1 base at J, with 15 bases in the middle. The CDR3 has 16 residues.

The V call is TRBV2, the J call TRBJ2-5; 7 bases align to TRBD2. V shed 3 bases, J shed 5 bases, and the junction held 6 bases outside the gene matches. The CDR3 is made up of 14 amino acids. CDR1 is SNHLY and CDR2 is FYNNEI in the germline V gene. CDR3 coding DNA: TGTGCCAGCAGTGATGGTGGGGGGGAGGAGACCCAGTACTTC. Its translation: CASSDGGGEETQYF.

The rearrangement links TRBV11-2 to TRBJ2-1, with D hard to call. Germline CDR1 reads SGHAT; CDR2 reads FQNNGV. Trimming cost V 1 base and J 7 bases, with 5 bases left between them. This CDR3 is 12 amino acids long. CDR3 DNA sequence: TGTGCCAGCAGCTTAGGTCCAAATGAGCAGTTCTTC. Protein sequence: CASSLGPNEQFF.

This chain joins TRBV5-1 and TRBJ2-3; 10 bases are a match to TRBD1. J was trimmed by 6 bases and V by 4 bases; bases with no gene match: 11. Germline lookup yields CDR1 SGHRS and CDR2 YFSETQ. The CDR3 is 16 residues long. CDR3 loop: CASSPRRQGALDTQYF. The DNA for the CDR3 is TGCGCCAGCAGCCCTAGAAGACAGGGGGCATTGGATACGCAGTATTTT.

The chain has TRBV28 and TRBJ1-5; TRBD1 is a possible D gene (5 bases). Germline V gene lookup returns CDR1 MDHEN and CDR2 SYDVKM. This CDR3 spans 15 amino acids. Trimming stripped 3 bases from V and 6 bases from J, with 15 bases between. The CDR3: CASSLPQGSRQPQHF. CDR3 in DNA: TGTGCCAGCAGTTTGCCCCAGGGAAGCCGTCAGCCCCAGCATTTT.

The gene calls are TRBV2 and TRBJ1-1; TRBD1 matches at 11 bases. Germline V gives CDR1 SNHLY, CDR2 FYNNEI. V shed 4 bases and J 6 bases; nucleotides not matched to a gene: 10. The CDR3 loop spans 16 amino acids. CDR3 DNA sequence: TGTGCCAGCAGTGCTGAGGGCGGACAGGGGGCCGCTGAAGCTTTCTTT. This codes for CASSAEGGQGAAEAFF.

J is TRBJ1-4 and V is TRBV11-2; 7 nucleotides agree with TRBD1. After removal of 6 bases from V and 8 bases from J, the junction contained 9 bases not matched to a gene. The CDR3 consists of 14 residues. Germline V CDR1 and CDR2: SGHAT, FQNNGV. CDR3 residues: CASSLDREEEKLFF. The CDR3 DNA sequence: TGTGCCAGCAGTCTCGACAGGGAAGAGGAAAAACTGTTTTTT.

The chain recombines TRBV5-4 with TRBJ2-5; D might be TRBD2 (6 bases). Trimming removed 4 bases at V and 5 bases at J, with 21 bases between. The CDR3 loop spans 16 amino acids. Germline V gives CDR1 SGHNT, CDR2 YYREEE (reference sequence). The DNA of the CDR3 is TGTGCCAGCAGCCCCGCCTCCGGCACGGGGAGGGAGACCCAGTACTTC. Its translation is CASSPASGTGRETQYF.

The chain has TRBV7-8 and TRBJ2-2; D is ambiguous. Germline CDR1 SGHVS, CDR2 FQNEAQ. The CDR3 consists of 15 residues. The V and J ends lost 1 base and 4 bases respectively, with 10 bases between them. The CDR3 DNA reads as TGTGCCAGCAGCTTAGATAATTACAGCACCGGGGAGCTGTTTTTT. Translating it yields CASSLDNYSTGELFF.

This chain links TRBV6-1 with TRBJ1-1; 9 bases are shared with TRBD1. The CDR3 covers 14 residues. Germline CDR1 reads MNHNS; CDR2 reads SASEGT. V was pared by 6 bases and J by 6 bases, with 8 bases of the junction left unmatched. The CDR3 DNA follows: TGTGCCAGCAGGCTTAGGGACAGGGACCCTGAAGCTTTCTTT. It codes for CASRLRDRDPEAFF.

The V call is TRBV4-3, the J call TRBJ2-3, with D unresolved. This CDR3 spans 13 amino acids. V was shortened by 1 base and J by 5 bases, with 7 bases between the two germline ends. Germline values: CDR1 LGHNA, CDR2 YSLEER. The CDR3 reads CASSQVPGDTQYF. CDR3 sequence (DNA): TGCGCCAGCAGCCAAGTACCAGGAGATACGCAGTATTTT.

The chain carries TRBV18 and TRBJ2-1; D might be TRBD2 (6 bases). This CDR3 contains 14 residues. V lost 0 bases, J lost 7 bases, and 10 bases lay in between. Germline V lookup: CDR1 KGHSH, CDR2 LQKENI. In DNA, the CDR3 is TGTGCCAGCTCACCACCGGAGGGTCGGAATGAGCAGTTCTTC. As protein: CASSPPEGRNEQFF.